Each of the 6 T cell receptor beta chains below was sequenced from the same sample in a study of cytomegalovirus exposure and HLA in healthy donors. PCR was performed using 60 Vbeta and 13 Jbeta primers. Profiling relied on immunoSEQ multiplex PCR, and the TCRdb table lists in-frame clones only, not all of them. The table lists tens of thousands of clones, around 81% of them singletons. Sequencing used PBMCs. The receptors here all came from a male donor in good health and CMV-seropositive.

This chain links TRBV5-1 with TRBJ1-5; D is uncertain. Germline V gives CDR1 SGHRS, CDR2 YFSETQ. The CDR3 has 16 residues. V was cut by 0 bases and J by 2 bases, with 12 bases left in between. The CDR3 sequence: CASSLGGTGGNQPQHF. DNA of the CDR3: TGCGCCAGCAGCTTGGGGGGAACCGGGGGCAATCAGCCCCAGCATTTT.

The chain is built from TRBV27 and TRBJ1-2, with D possibly being TRBD1 (5 bases). V was pared by 8 bases and J by 5 bases, with 12 bases between. Germline-derived CDR1 and CDR2 are MNHEY and SMNVEV (reference sequence). The CDR3 length is 12 residues. CDR3 bases: TGTGCCAGCTTAGACAGACGTTATGGCTACACCTTC. It is translated as CASLDRRYGYTF.

The sample holds a few counts of this clone. The chain joins TRBV27 to TRBJ2-7, with 12 bases identical to TRBD2. J gave up 3 bases and V 7 bases, and 4 bases lay outside the gene matches. This CDR3 comprises 14 residues. The germline gives CDR1 MNHEY, CDR2 SMNVEV (reference sequence). In DNA, the CDR3 is TGTGCCAGCACCCTGACTAGCGGGGGCTACGAGCAGTACTTC. Its translation: CASTLTSGGYEQYF.

This clone was seen once. The junction differs from germline at one of its ends, possibly a read error. The chain joins TRBV7-9 to TRBJ2-7; D gene unclear. Germline V lookup: CDR1 SEHNR, CDR2 FQNEAQ (reference sequence). CDR3 length equals 12 residues. Here the CDR3 reads CSSSESSYEQYF. In nucleotides, the CDR3 is TGTTCCAGCAGCGAATCGAGCTACGAGCAGTACTTC.

V usage is TRBV6-4 and J usage is TRBJ1-1, with 9 bases fitting TRBD1. Looked up from germline, CDR1 is MRHNA and CDR2 is SNTAGT. The CDR3 contains 12 residues. V lost 6 bases, J lost 12 bases, and 8 bases stayed unmatched. CDR3 sequence reads: CASRGTGSLTFF. The DNA for the CDR3 is TGTGCCAGCAGGGGGACAGGGAGTCTTACTTTCTTT.

V usage is TRBV7-9 and J usage is TRBJ2-7; 7 bases are shared with TRBD2. This CDR3 is 19 amino acids long. The germline V gene encodes CDR1 SEHNR and CDR2 FQNEAQ (reference sequence). V lost 2 bases to trimming and J lost 3 bases; unmatched junction nucleotides: 19. The chain's CDR3 is CASSLSYAGALARSYEQYF. CDR3 nucleotides: TGTGCCAGCAGCTTAAGTTACGCGGGAGCCCTAGCTAGAAGCTACGAGCAGTACTTC.